The 27 T cell receptor beta chains listed next were all sequenced from one sample in a study of radiotherapy plus CTLA-4 blockade in lung cancer. Data came from immunoSEQ multiplex PCR; TCRdb stores just in-frame clones and leaves some out. This table holds tens of thousands of clones, more than 60% found once. Source: peripheral blood, taken from a patient treated with radiotherapy plus ipilimumab. All receptors derive from a human donor with non-small cell lung cancer who had stable disease on radiotherapy plus ipilimumab.

The gene calls are TRBV27 and TRBJ2-7; 12 nucleotides align to TRBD2. The V gene's germline CDR1 is MNHEY and CDR2 SMNVEV (reference sequence). CDR3 length: 20 residues. With V trimmed by 2 bases and J by 2 bases, 16 bases remained unmatched. CDR3 sequence (DNA): TGTGCCAGCAGTTTACGGTGGGCTAGCGGGGGGGAATCTCGTACCTACGAGCAGTACTTC. It is translated as CASSLRWASGGESRTYEQYF.

This chain joins TRBV2 and TRBJ1-2; TRBD1 aligns across 7 bases. The germline gives CDR1 SNHLY, CDR2 FYNNEI. This CDR3 region has 16 residues. V dropped 6 bases and J dropped 4; count of bases not matched to a gene: 14. This CDR3 is CASRRGGQGESYGYTF. CDR3 sequence (DNA): TGTGCCAGCAGAAGAGGGGGGCAGGGGGAATCCTATGGCTACACCTTC.

This chain connects TRBV6-1 to TRBJ1-1, with D perhaps TRBD1 (5 bases). Trimming took off 6 bases at V and 0 bases at J, with 14 bases between the two ends. The germline CDR1 and CDR2 sequences are MNHNS and SASEGT. The CDR3 is 15 residues long. CDR3 sequence reads: CASRSGQGLNTEAFF. CDR3 nucleotides: TGTGCCAGCAGGTCCGGGCAGGGTCTGAACACTGAAGCTTTCTTT.

The genes are TRBV5-1 and TRBJ2-1; TRBD1 is a possible D gene (6 bases). Trimming left V 0 bases short and J 7 bases short, with 14 bases between. Germline V gives CDR1 SGHRS, CDR2 YFSETQ. The CDR3 spans 15 residues. The CDR3 DNA follows: TGCGCCAGCAGCTTGGAGGGGGACAATTGGAATGAGCAGTTCTTC. It codes for CASSLEGDNWNEQFF.

This clone occurred many times. The chain is built from TRBV29-1 and TRBJ2-5, with D maybe TRBD1 (6 bases). Per germline, CDR1 SQVTM and CDR2 ANQGSEA. The CDR3 consists of 14 residues. V was pared by 0 bases and J by 3 bases, with 11 bases between. The CDR3 is CSVEDKRTEETQYF. The CDR3 DNA reads as TGCAGCGTTGAAGATAAACGGACAGAAGAGACCCAGTACTTC.

This sequence joins TRBV19 and TRBJ1-1, with TRBD1 matching 7 bases. Germline CDR1 and CDR2: LNHDA and SQIVND (reference sequence). CDR3 length: 16 amino acids. V gave up 4 bases and J gave up 0 bases; unmatched junction bases: 8. The CDR3 DNA follows: TGTGCCAGTAGTAACGGGGCGGGACAGATGAACACTGAAGCTTTCTTT. It translates to CASSNGAGQMNTEAFF.

The V call is TRBV10-3, the J call TRBJ2-5; perhaps TRBD1 as D (5 bases). V shed 2 bases and J shed 4 bases, with 8 bases lying between them. This CDR3 has 13 residues. Germline-derived CDR1 and CDR2 are ENHRY and SYGVKD. The CDR3 coding sequence is TGTGCCATCAGTGAGGCAGGGTTAGAGACCCAGTACTTC. This translates into CAISEAGLETQYF.

The table lists this clone with a count of one. V and J are TRBV2 and TRBJ1-1; TRBD1 is a possible D gene (6 bases). The V gene's germline CDR1 is SNHLY and CDR2 FYNNEI. The ends were cut back, 2 bases at V and 5 bases at J, with 24 bases in the middle. The CDR3 runs 18 residues. CDR3 coding DNA: TGTGCCAGCAGTGAAAGGGGCCTCTGGGCAGGGGCGCTTACTGAAGCTTTCTTT. Translating gives CASSERGLWAGALTEAFF.

The gene calls are TRBV11-3 and TRBJ2-7; unclear D gene. Germline-derived CDR1 and CDR2 are SGHNT and YENEEA. The CDR3 sequence is 12 residues long. Trimming stripped 3 bases from V and 2 bases from J, with 5 bases between. The CDR3 spells CASSFITYEQYF. The CDR3 DNA reads TGTGCCAGCAGCTTTATTACCTACGAGCAGTACTTC. The whole variable domain, filled in from reference TRBV11-3 and TRBJ2-7, reads EAGVVQSPRYKIIEKKQPVAFWCNPISGHNTLYWYLQNLGQGPELLIRYENEEAVDDSQLPKDRFSAERLKGVDSTLKIQPAELGDSAVYLCASSFITYEQYFGPGTRLTVT.

This clone was detected only a few times. The rearrangement joins TRBV5-5 to TRBJ2-3; TRBD1 aligns across 7 bases. The junction had 9 bases not matched to a gene; V was cut back by 3 bases and J by 2 bases. CDR1 is SGHKS, CDR2 YYEKEE, per germline (reference sequence). The CDR3 covers 16 residues. This CDR3 reads CASSWAQGVFTDTQYF. CDR3 bases: TGTGCCAGCAGCTGGGCTCAGGGGGTATTCACAGATACGCAGTATTTT.

V usage is TRBV2 and J usage is TRBJ1-2; D ambiguous. CDR3 length equals 13 residues. Trimming left V 7 bases short and J 4 bases short, with 13 bases between. CDR1 SNHLY and CDR2 FYNNEI come from the germline V gene. CDR3 in DNA: TGTGCCAGCACCCCAGGACGGGGCTATGGCTACACCTTC. As protein: CASTPGRGYGYTF.

The gene calls are TRBV5-6 and TRBJ2-1; 9 bases map to TRBD1. Trimming at V came to 3 bases and at J to 6 bases, leaving 7 bases not matched to a gene. This CDR3 comprises 15 residues. The V gene's germline CDR1 is SGHDT and CDR2 YYEEEE. CDR3: CASSSLDRGRNEQFF. DNA of the CDR3: TGTGCCAGCAGCTCTCTGGACAGGGGACGCAATGAGCAGTTCTTC.

The chain carries TRBV6-5 and TRBJ2-5; D perhaps matches TRBD2 (5 bases). The assigned J gene may be wrong: the sequence end matches TRBJ2-7 better. This CDR3 has 15 amino acids. Germline-derived CDR1 and CDR2 are MNHEY and SVGAGI. In DNA, the CDR3 is TGTGCCAGCAGTTACTCGAGGTCGGGGTGGAACGAGCAGTACTTC. As protein: CASSYSRSGWNEQYF.

This clone is medium-sized. The V gene is TRBV4-3, the J gene TRBJ1-1; D possibly corresponds to TRBD1 (5 bases). Per germline, CDR1 LGHNA and CDR2 YSLEER. The V end lost 3 bases, the J end lost 11 bases, and 22 bases lay between the germline ends. The CDR3 spans 15 residues. The chain's CDR3 is CASSHLAGGTGIAFF. The CDR3 bases are TGCGCCAGCAGCCACCTGGCAGGAGGGACGGGGATTGCTTTCTTT.

This chain connects TRBV9 to TRBJ2-5, with 8 bases that match TRBD2. Germline V gene lookup returns CDR1 SGDLS and CDR2 YYNGEE. CDR3 length: 15 amino acids. The V segment lost 2 bases and the J segment 0 bases; nucleotides outside the gene matches: 3. The CDR3 spells CASSVSGENQETQYF. CDR3 in DNA: TGTGCCAGCAGCGTTAGCGGGGAAAACCAAGAGACCCAGTACTTC.

This clone was recorded a few times. The V call is TRBV5-1, the J call TRBJ2-2; maybe TRBD1 (6 bases). CDR1 SGHRS and CDR2 YFSETQ come from the germline V gene. There are 16 residues in the CDR3. The ends were cut back, 4 bases at V and 1 base at J, with 14 bases in the middle. CDR3 sequence: CASSPGPGQNTGELFF. CDR3 nucleotides: TGCGCCAGCAGCCCGGGACCGGGACAGAACACCGGGGAGCTGTTTTTT.

The chain combines TRBV9 with TRBJ2-4; tentative D call: TRBD1 (7 bases). Germline CDR1 SGDLS, CDR2 YYNGEE. This CDR3 is built from 14 residues. V lost 4 bases and J 7 bases, leaving 15 bases between the germline ends. The CDR3 is CASSPTGRSNIQYF. The DNA for the CDR3 is TGTGCCAGCAGCCCGACAGGGAGGTCGAACATTCAGTACTTC.

CDR3 amino acids: CATSSPQGLAGSGDTQYF. CDR3 in DNA: TGTGCCACCAGCAGTCCTCAAGGACTAGCGGGGAGCGGAGATACGCAGTATTTT. The chain combines TRBV15 with TRBJ2-3; TRBD2 agrees at 12 bases. Germline V CDR1 and CDR2: LNHNV, YYDKDF (reference sequence). The CDR3 spans 18 residues. V was pared by 3 bases and J by 5 bases, with 12 bases of the junction left unmatched.

This chain connects TRBV29-1 to TRBJ2-7, with a weak D call TRBD2 (6 bases). This CDR3 is built from 13 residues. V dropped 3 bases and J dropped 6 bases, with 15 bases sitting between them. CDR1 and CDR2 from the germline V gene are SQVTM and ANQGSEA. Written as DNA, the CDR3 is TGCAGCGTTGAGTTGCTGGGGGGAACCGAGCAGTACTTC. As protein: CSVELLGGTEQYF.

J is TRBJ2-5 and V is TRBV7-9; tentative D call: TRBD1 (6 bases). The J call is uncertain, as TRBJ2-7 better fits the DNA end. CDR3 size: 14 residues. Germline loops: CDR1 SEHNR, CDR2 FQNEAQ (reference sequence). CDR3 loop: CASSRGFQGNEQYF. The CDR3 region has the DNA TGTGCCAGCAGTAGGGGGTTCCAGGGGAACGAGCAGTACTTC.

This clone occurred once. The V gene is TRBV2, the J gene TRBJ1-2; 8 bases align to TRBD1. The trim removed 6 bases at V and 6 bases at J, leaving 6 bases unmatched. Germline V lookup: CDR1 SNHLY, CDR2 FYNNEI. The CDR3 runs 13 residues. CDR3 DNA sequence: TGTGCCAGCAGAGAGGGGACAGGAAATGGCTACACCTTC. It encodes CASREGTGNGYTF.

This clone was seen only a few times. The rearrangement links TRBV7-2 to TRBJ1-4; 11 bases are shared with TRBD1. V dropped 4 bases and J dropped 7; count of bases not matched to a gene: 5. Germline loops: CDR1 SGHTA, CDR2 FQGNSA. The CDR3 runs 15 residues. The CDR3: CASSSSGQGGEKLFF. In DNA form, the CDR3 reads TGTGCCAGCAGCTCGTCGGGACAGGGGGGTGAAAAACTGTTTTTT. The variable domain in full, completed from reference TRBV7-2 and TRBJ1-4, reads GAGVSQSPSNKVTEKGKDVELRCDPISGHTALYWYRQSLGQGLEFLIYFQGNSAPDKSGLPSDRFSAERTGGSVSTLTIQRTQQEDSAVYLCASSSSGQGGEKLFFGSGTQLSVL.

The gene calls are TRBV5-5 and TRBJ2-7; D is undetermined. The CDR3 totals 14 residues. Germline V CDR1 and CDR2: SGHKS, YYEKEE (reference sequence). V was trimmed by 2 bases and J by 3 bases, leaving 12 bases between them. CDR3 amino acids: CASSFESKNYEQYF. CDR3 sequence (DNA): TGTGCCAGCAGCTTTGAGTCCAAAAACTACGAGCAGTACTTC. The full variable domain, completed using reference TRBV5-5 and TRBJ2-7, is DAGVTQSPTHLIKTRGQQVTLRCSPISGHKSVSWYQQVLGQGPQFIFQYYEKEERGRGNFPDRFSARQFPNYSSELNVNALLLGDSALYLCASSFESKNYEQYFGPGTRLTVT.

The chain carries TRBV7-2 and TRBJ1-5; D is perhaps TRBD1 (5 bases). The CDR3 has 15 amino acids. The V gene lost 6 bases and the J gene lost 5 bases, with 17 bases spanning the gap. Germline V gene lookup returns CDR1 SGHTA and CDR2 FQGNSA. In nucleotides, the CDR3 is TGTGCCAGCAGTCCCCGTTGGGGCAGCGATCAGCCCCAGCATTTT. Protein: CASSPRWGSDQPQHF. Supplemented by reference TRBV7-2 and TRBJ1-5, the full variable domain reads GAGVSQSPSNKVTEKGKDVELRCDPISGHTALYWYRQSLGQGLEFLIYFQGNSAPDKSGLPSDRFSAERTGGSVSTLTIQRTQQEDSAVYLCASSPRWGSDQPQHFGDGTRLSIL.

The rearrangement links TRBV4-1 to TRBJ1-2; a possible D gene is TRBD1 (6 bases). The CDR3 sequence is 13 residues long. CDR1 and CDR2 (germline): MGHRA, YSYEKL. V gave up 6 bases and J gave up 2 bases, with 10 bases separating them. CDR3 in amino acids: CASSRDNNYGYTF. CDR3 sequence (DNA): TGCGCCAGCAGTCGGGACAACAACTATGGCTACACCTTC.

In this sample, this clone turned up a few times. The V gene is TRBV4-1, the J gene TRBJ2-7, with TRBD1 matching over 8 bases. The CDR3 runs to 13 residues. Trimming at V came to 3 bases and at J to 7 bases, leaving 5 bases not matched to a gene. Per germline, CDR1 MGHRA and CDR2 YSYEKL. The CDR3 DNA reads as TGCGCCAGCAGCCACAGGACAGGGCGGGAGCAGTACTTC. The encoded protein is CASSHRTGREQYF.

The rearrangement links TRBV5-4 to TRBJ2-3; tentatively, D is TRBD1 (6 bases). CDR1 is SGHNT, CDR2 YYREEE, per germline (reference sequence). Between the trimmed V and J ends, which lost 1 base and 3 bases, there was a span of 9 bases. The CDR3 is 14 residues long. CDR3 in DNA: TGTGCCAGCAGCTTGTACAGGGAGACAGATACGCAGTATTTT. It codes for CASSLYRETDTQYF.